The T cell receptor (beta chain) under discussion was sequenced for a study of cytomegalovirus exposure and HLA in healthy donors. Germline CDR1 is MDHEN and CDR2 is SYDVKM. The V gene lost 8 bases and the J gene lost 1 base, with 12 bases spanning the gap. The CDR3 spans 13 residues. The study ran its PCR with 60 Vbeta and 13 Jbeta primers. Profiling relied on immunoSEQ multiplex PCR, and the TCRdb table lists in-frame clones only, not all of them. Counted here are fewer than 150,000 clones, over 55% occurring once; the ten biggest clones make up about 8%. Concerning this clone: Its specificity is not known.

Study results and limitations: Per a prior analysis, the majority of TCR beta V segments were productive roughly 90% or roughly 30% of the time. Later analysis showed most CMV-associated TCR beta chains appearing HLA-restricted.

Sequencing was done on a sample of PBMCs. The receptor's source is a man aged 18 to 30 in good health and CMV-seropositive. V is TRBV28 and J is TRBJ2-7; no reliable D call. The chain's CDR3 is CASLSARSYEQYF. CDR3 DNA: TGTGCCAGCCTATCTGCCAGGTCCTACGAGCAGTACTTC. Full variable domain (remainder filled in from reference TRBV28 and TRBJ2-7): DVKVTQSSRYLVKRTGEKVFLECVQDMDHENMFWYRQDPGLGLRLIYFSYDVKMKEKGDIPEGYSVSREKKERFSLILESASTNQTSMYLCASLSARSYEQYFGPGTRLTVT.